The rows below give T cell receptor beta chains drawn from one sample of a study of CD8 T cells in Susac syndrome. One entry per CDR3 protein, called by TCRdb with MiXCR from the immunoSEQ multiplex PCR reads. The sample includes around 130,000 distinct CDR3 sequences, about 93% seen only once; the top ten take less than 0.3%. What was sequenced was CD8+ T cells from PBMCs. The receptors originated from a human donor with Susac syndrome. Both conserved end residues are part of each CDR3. D genes are given only for firm matches. Clone size is given for some rows only: seen once, a few or many times, or a class if the clone is expanded.

.	TRBJ2-7	.	TRBV30	TGTGCCTGGAGTGTATACACGCCGCCCTACGAGCAGTACTTC	CAWSVYTPPYEQYF
.	TRBJ2-3	TRBD2	TRBV4-1	TGCGCCAGCAGCCAAGAGGGGGGACTAGCCGCTACGCAGTATTTT	CASSQEGGLAATQYF
.	TRBJ2-7	TRBD2	TRBV7-9	TGTGCCAGCAGCCCCAAAGGGAGACTAGCTGGGGAGCAGTACTTC	CASSPKGRLAGEQYF
.	TRBJ2-5	.	TRBV18	TGTGCCAGCACGCCCGGGGGTGGAGAGACCCAGTACTTC	CASTPGGGETQYF
.	TRBJ2-5	TRBD1	TRBV25-1	TGTGCCAGCAGCTCACAGGGGAGCTTTGGGGAGACCCAGTACTTC	CASSSQGSFGETQYF
.	TRBJ2-7	.	TRBV12-3/TRBV12-4	TGTGCCAGCATGGGGCAGAGCTACGAGCAGTACTTC	CASMGQSYEQYF
.	TRBJ1-1	.	TRBV4-1	TGCGCCAGCAGCCAATTGAGGGGTAACACTGAAGCTTTCTTT	CASSQLRGNTEAFF
.	TRBJ2-7	TRBD2	TRBV6-2/TRBV6-3	TGTGCCAGCAGTTACTCTGTAGCGGGGGCCGATCCGTACTTC	CASSYSVAGADPYF
.	TRBJ2-1	.	TRBV6-5	TGTGCCAGCAGTTACGCCCAACAGGGTCCTGAGCAGTTCTTC	CASSYAQQGPEQFF
.	TRBJ1-2	.	TRBV9	TGTGCCAGCAGTCGGAGTCTTCTGGAGGGCTACACCTTC	CASSRSLLEGYTF
.	TRBJ2-2	TRBD2	TRBV2	TGTGCCAGCAGAAAGCGGGGGGAGAACACCGGGGAGCTGTTTTTT	CASRKRGENTGELFF
.	TRBJ2-2	.	TRBV7-9	TGTGCCAGCAACTTAACCTTCGGGGAGCTGTTTTTT	CASNLTFGELFF
.	TRBJ1-2	.	TRBV5-1	TGCGCCAGCAGTCCCGGGGCGGGCTATGGCTACACCTTC	CASSPGAGYGYTF
.	TRBJ2-3	TRBD2	TRBV7-9	TGTGCCAGCAGCCCGCGGACTAGCGGGGACACAGATACGCAGTATTTT	CASSPRTSGDTDTQYF
.	TRBJ2-7	TRBD1	TRBV9	TGTGCCAGCAGCCCCTCCGGGACAGGGCAGGAGCAGTACTTC	CASSPSGTGQEQYF
.	TRBJ2-7	.	TRBV12-3/TRBV12-4	TGTGCCAGCAGTTTATACGGGGACGAGCAGTACTTC	CASSLYGDEQYF
.	TRBJ1-2	TRBD1	TRBV5-4	TGTGCCAGCAGCGGACAGGAGAACTATGGCTACACCTTC	CASSGQENYGYTF
.	TRBJ2-7	TRBD1	TRBV12-3/TRBV12-4	TGTGCCAGCAGTTCCCCGGACAGGGGATCCTACGAGCAGTACTTC	CASSSPDRGSYEQYF
.	TRBJ1-4	.	TRBV30	TGTGCCTGGACGCCAGGACAGATGGTGAATGAAAAACTGTTTTTT	CAWTPGQMVNEKLFF
.	TRBJ2-1	.	TRBV5-4	TGTGCCAGCAGCCAAAATGGACCAAATCAGGGGGGTTCCTACAATGAGCAGTTCTTC	CASSQNGPNQGGSYNEQFF
.	TRBJ2-7	.	TRBV10-3	TGTGCCATCAGTGAGGAGGAATCCTACGAGCAGTACTTC	CAISEEESYEQYF
.	TRBJ2-3	.	TRBV29-1	TGCAGCGTTGCCCCTGTGAGGGGCGTCCATATAAGGGGAACAGATACGCAGTATTTT	CSVAPVRGVHIRGTDTQYF
.	TRBJ2-4	.	TRBV29-1	TGCAGCGTTGACGGTACAGACTTAGCCAAAAACATTCAGTACTTC	CSVDGTDLAKNIQYF
.	TRBJ2-5	TRBD1	TRBV29-1	TGCAGCGTTCACCCGGGACAGGGGAGTCAAGAGACCCAGTACTTC	CSVHPGQGSQETQYF
.	TRBJ2-1	.	TRBV7-2	TGTGCCAGCAGTCGAGCCACGGGGAGTGAGCAGTTCTTC	CASSRATGSEQFF
.	TRBJ2-2	.	TRBV24-1	TGTGCCACCAGGGACATGAACACCGGGGAGCTGTTTTTT	CATRDMNTGELFF
.	TRBJ1-1	.	TRBV7-9	TGTGCCAGCAGCCCAGGCCCCGCCGGGTTAAACACTGAAGCTTTCTTT	CASSPGPAGLNTEAFF
.	TRBJ1-2	TRBD1	TRBV20-1	TGCAGTGCTAGAGGGACAGGGAAAGGCTATGGCTACACCTTC	CSARGTGKGYGYTF
.	TRBJ2-1	TRBD2	TRBV10-3	TGTGCCATCGGAGAAGCGGGGGGGTACAATGAGCAGTTCTTC	CAIGEAGGYNEQFF
.	TRBJ2-5	.	TRBV4-3	TGCGCCAGCAGCCAAGATTCAGGGCGGCAAGAGACCCAGTACTTC	CASSQDSGRQETQYF
once	TRBJ1-2	.	TRBV27	TGTGCCAGCAGTTATGGGGTAGCTAACTATGGCTACACCTTC	CASSYGVANYGYTF
.	TRBJ2-5	.	TRBV11-2	TGTGCCAGCAGCATTCTGGGGGAGACCCAGTACTTC	CASSILGETQYF
.	TRBJ2-5	.	TRBV14	TGTGCCAGCAGCCAACTAGCGTCGTACCAAGAGACCCAGTACTTC	CASSQLASYQETQYF
.	TRBJ1-5	.	TRBV9	TGTGCCAGCAGCGTAGATGGCAATCAGCCCCAGCATTTT	CASSVDGNQPQHF
.	TRBJ2-7	.	TRBV7-8	TGTGCCAGCAGCTTAGACGGCCCGGGGTACGAGCAGTACTTC	CASSLDGPGYEQYF
.	TRBJ2-7	.	TRBV7-8	TGTGCCAGCAGCCCAGAGGGCCTTGAGCAGTACTTC	CASSPEGLEQYF
.	TRBJ2-7	TRBD1	TRBV2	TGTGCCAGCGTAGGGACAGGGGTCCTCGAGCAGTACTTC	CASVGTGVLEQYF
.	TRBJ1-1	.	TRBV27	TGTGCCAGCAGTTTATCGGTCAGGGGCGGCACTGAAGCTTTCTTT	CASSLSVRGGTEAFF
.	TRBJ1-1	.	TRBV3-1	TGTGCCAGCAGCCAAGATTATAAGGGTAGGGCTTTCTTT	CASSQDYKGRAFF
.	TRBJ1-5	.	TRBV7-9	TGTGCCAGCAGCTTGTACCTTCAGCCCCAGCATTTT	CASSLYLQPQHF
few	TRBJ2-1	TRBD2	TRBV4-1	TGCGCCAGCAGCCAAGGGCGGGGGGCCTACAATGAGCAGTTCTTC	CASSQGRGAYNEQFF
once	TRBJ1-5	.	TRBV20-1	TGCAGTGCTAGAGATATGGGAACTCAGCCCCAGCATTTT	CSARDMGTQPQHF
.	TRBJ1-5	TRBD1	TRBV20-1	TGCAGTGCTAGAGATCTGGGACAGGGGAATCAGCCCCAGCATTTT	CSARDLGQGNQPQHF
.	TRBJ2-3	TRBD2	TRBV4-2	TGTGCCAGCAGGCCTTGGGCTAGCGGGGGGTTAAGCACAGATACGCAGTATTTT	CASRPWASGGLSTDTQYF